Described below is a single T cell receptor beta chain sequence and its context. The target antigen is unknown. The assay was immunoSEQ multiplex PCR, and TCRdb's table has in-frame clones only and misses some. The table has roughly 2 million clones, about 95% seen once; the top ten hold roughly 1%. The data are from a study of shared clonotypes between healthy human individuals. Overall study results and limits: Generation of non-shared clonotypes was less probable than generation of clonotypes shared by all four donors. An effect of sequencing depth on clonotype sharing among donors was expected.

This CDR3 contains 15 residues. V was shortened by 0 bases and J by 0 bases, with 9 bases between the two germline ends. Cells designated naive CD8 were CD45RO-negative and were positively selected for CCR7, with terminally differentiated effector memory CD45RA+ cells excluded. Specimen: naive CD8+ T cells sorted from blood. The chain recombines TRBV23-1 with TRBJ2-7; no firm D call. TRBV23-1 is designated an ORF whose function remains uncertain. The receptor was derived from a man aged 18-30 years in good health. CDR3 nucleotides: TGCGCCAGCAGTCAATCAATCCCTCCCTCCTACGAGCAGTACTTC. This translates into CASSQSIPPSYEQYF.